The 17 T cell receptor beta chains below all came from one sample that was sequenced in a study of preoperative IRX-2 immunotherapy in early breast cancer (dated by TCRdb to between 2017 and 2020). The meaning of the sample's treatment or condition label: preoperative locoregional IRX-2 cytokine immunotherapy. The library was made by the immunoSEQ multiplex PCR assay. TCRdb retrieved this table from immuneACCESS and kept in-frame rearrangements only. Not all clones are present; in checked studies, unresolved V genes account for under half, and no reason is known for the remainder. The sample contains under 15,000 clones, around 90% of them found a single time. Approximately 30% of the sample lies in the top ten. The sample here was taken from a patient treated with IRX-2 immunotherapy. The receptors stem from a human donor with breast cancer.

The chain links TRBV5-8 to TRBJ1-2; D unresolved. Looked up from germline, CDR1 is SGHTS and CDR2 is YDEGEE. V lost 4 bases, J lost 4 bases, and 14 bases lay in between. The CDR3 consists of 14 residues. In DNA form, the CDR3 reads TGTGCCAGCAGCCATGGCTCCCATCCCTATGGCTACACCTTC. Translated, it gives CASSHGSHPYGYTF.

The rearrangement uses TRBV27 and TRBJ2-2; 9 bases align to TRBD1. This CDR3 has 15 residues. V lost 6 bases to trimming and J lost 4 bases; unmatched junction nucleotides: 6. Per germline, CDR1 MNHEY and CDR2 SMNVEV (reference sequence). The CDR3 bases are TGTGCCAGCAGCCGGGACAGGGCGGGCACCGGGGAGCTGTTTTTT. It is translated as CASSRDRAGTGELFF.

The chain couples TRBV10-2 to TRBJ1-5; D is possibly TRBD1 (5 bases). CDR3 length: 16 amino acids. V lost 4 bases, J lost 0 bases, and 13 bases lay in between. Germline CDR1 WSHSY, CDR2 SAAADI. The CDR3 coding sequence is TGCGCCAGCAGTGGGGTAGGGGCCTATAGCAATCAGCCCCAGCATTTT. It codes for CASSGVGAYSNQPQHF.

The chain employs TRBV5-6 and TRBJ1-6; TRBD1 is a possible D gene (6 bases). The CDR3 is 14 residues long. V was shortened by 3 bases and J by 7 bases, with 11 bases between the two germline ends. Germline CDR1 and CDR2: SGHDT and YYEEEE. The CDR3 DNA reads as TGTGCCAGCAGCTCAGGACAGTCGAATTCACCCCTCCACTTT. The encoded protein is CASSSGQSNSPLHF.

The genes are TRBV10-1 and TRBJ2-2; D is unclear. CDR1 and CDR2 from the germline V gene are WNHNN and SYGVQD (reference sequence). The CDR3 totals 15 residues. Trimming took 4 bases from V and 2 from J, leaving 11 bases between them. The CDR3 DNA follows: TGCGCCAGCAGTGGTCGTTCAGCAAACACCGGGGAGCTGTTTTTT. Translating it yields CASSGRSANTGELFF.

The chain's CDR3 is CASKNTGELFF. The CDR3 DNA reads as TGTGCCAGCAAGAACACCGGGGAGCTGTTTTTT. The chain couples TRBV28 to TRBJ2-2; D is unclear. V shed 7 bases and J shed 1 base, with 1 base lying between them. From germline, CDR1 is MDHEN and CDR2 SYDVKM. The CDR3 totals 11 residues.

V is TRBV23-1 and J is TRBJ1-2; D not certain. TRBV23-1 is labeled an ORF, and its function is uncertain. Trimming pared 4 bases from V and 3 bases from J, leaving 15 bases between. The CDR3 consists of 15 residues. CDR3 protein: CASSPRHLYHYGYTF. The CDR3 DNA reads TGCGCCAGCAGTCCTAGACACCTATACCACTATGGCTACACCTTC.

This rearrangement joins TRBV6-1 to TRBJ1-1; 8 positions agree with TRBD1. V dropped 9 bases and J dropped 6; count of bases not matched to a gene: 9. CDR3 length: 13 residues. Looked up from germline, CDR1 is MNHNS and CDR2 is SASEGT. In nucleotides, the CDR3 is TGTGCCAGTCTGGACAGGGACCGGTCTGAAGCTTTCTTT. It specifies CASLDRDRSEAFF.

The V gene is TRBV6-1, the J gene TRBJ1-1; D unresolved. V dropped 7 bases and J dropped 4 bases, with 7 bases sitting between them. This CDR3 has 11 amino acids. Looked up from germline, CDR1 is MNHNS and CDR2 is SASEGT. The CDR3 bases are TGTGCCAGCACGGCAGGCACTGAAGCTTTCTTT. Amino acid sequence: CASTAGTEAFF.

CDR3 sequence reads: CASSRESGAEAFF. The CDR3 bases are TGTGCCAGTAGCCGGGAGTCTGGGGCTGAAGCTTTCTTT. The V call is TRBV19, the J call TRBJ1-1; no clear D. CDR3 length: 13 residues. Germline values: CDR1 LNHDA, CDR2 SQIVND (reference sequence). Trimming pared 6 bases from V and 6 bases from J, leaving 14 bases between.

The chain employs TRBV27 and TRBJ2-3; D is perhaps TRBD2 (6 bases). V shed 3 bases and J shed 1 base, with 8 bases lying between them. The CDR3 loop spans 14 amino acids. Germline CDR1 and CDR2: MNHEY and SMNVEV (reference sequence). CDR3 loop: CASSLWGGTDTQYF. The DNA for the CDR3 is TGTGCCAGCAGTTTGTGGGGGGGCACAGATACGCAGTATTTT.

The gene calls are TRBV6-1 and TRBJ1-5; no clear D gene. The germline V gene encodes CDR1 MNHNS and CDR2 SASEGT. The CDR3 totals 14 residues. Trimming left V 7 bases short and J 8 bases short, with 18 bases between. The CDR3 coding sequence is TGTGCCAGCAACTCCAGGTTCAGTCAAGAGCCCCAGCATTTT. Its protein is CASNSRFSQEPQHF.

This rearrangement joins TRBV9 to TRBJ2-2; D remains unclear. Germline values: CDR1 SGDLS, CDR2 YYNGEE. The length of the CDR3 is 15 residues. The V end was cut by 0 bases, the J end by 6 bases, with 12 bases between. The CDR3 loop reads CASSVVGRAPGELFF. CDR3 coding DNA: TGTGCCAGCAGCGTAGTAGGCCGGGCCCCCGGGGAGCTGTTTTTT.

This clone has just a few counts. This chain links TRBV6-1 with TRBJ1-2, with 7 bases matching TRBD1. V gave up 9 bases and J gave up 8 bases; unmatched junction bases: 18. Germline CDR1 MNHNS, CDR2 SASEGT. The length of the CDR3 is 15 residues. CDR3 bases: TGTGCCAGTTGCATCGACTGGGAGGGGGCCCGGGGCTACACCTTC. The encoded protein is CASCIDWEGARGYTF.

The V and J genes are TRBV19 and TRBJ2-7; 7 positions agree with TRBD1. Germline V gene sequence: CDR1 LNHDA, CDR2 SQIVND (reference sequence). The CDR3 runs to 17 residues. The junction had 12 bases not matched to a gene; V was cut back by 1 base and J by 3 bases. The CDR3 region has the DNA TGTGCCAGTAGTATAGGGGGACAGATTGACCCCTTCTACGAGCAGTACTTC. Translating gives CASSIGGQIDPFYEQYF.

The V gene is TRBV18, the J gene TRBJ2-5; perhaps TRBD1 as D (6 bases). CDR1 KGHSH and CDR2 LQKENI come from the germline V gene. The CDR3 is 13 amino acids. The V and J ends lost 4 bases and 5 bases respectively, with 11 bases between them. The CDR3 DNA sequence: TGTGCCAGCTCACTACAGGGCCGGGAGACCCAGTACTTC. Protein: CASSLQGRETQYF.

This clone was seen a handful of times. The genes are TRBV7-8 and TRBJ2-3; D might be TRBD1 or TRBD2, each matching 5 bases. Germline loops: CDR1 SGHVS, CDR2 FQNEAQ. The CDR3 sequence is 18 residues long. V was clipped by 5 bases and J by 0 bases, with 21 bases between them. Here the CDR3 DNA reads TGTGCCAGCAGCCTCCGGGGCGCCAGAGACACTAGCACAGATACGCAGTATTTT. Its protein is CASSLRGARDTSTDTQYF.